These 32 T cell receptor beta chains were sequenced from one sample in a study of Graves' ophthalmopathy and Graves' hyperthyroidism. Researchers took RNA transcripts and amplified TCR beta CDR3 regions from them. A first-round RT-PCR used HTBI primers, followed by a second-round multiplex PCR. MiXCR, run by TCRdb on the multiplex PCR reads, gives a single entry per CDR3 protein. The sample lists under 200,000 distinct CDR3 sequences; roughly two fifths were seen once. Material for sequencing was peripheral blood. The receptors were gathered from a woman between 35 and 50 years old with Graves' ophthalmopathy.

There are many counts of this clonotype. J is TRBJ2-7 and V is TRBV27; 8 bases fit TRBD2. Germline V CDR1 and CDR2: MNHEY, SMNVEV (reference sequence). The V gene end was trimmed by 11 bases and the J gene end by 2 bases; junction bases not matched to a gene: 5. The CDR3 consists of 12 residues. DNA of the CDR3: TGTGCCGTCGGGGGGGGTCCCTACGAGCAGTACTTC. The encoded protein is CAVGGGPYEQYF.

In this sample, this clonotype turned up a few times. The gene calls are TRBV7-2 and TRBJ1-6; D call uncertain. The V and J ends lost 5 bases and 6 bases respectively, with 14 bases between them. CDR3 length equals 15 residues. CDR1 SGHTA and CDR2 FQGNSA come from the germline V gene. Here the CDR3 DNA reads TGTGCCAGCAGCCAACCTAGCCATCTTAATTCACCCCTCCACTTT. Encoded protein: CASSQPSHLNSPLHF. Together with reference TRBV7-2 and TRBJ1-6, the CDR3 gives the full variable domain: GAGVSQSPSNKVTEKGKDVELRCDPISGHTALYWYRQSLGQGLEFLIYFQGNSAPDKSGLPSDRFSAERTGGSVSTLTIQRTQQEDSAVYLCASSQPSHLNSPLHFGNGTRLTVT.

This clonotype was detected ten times or more. This rearrangement joins TRBV28 to TRBJ1-2; D gene unclear. Trimming took 2 bases from V and 8 from J, leaving 9 bases between them. CDR3 length: 12 residues. Germline CDR1 MDHEN, CDR2 SYDVKM. The CDR3 DNA reads as TGTGCCAGCAGTTTACCGCTCGTAGGCTACACCTTC. Amino acid sequence: CASSLPLVGYTF.

This clonotype was detected many times. The chain combines TRBV6-2 or TRBV6-3 with TRBJ2-7; the D gene is possibly TRBD1 (5 bases). The germline V and J ends were trimmed by 5 bases and 3 bases, with 8 bases remaining between them. Germline V gene data show CDR1 as MNHEY and CDR2 as SVGEGT. The CDR3 contains 12 residues. Written as DNA, the CDR3 is TGTGCCAGCAGTCCAGGGTACTACGAGCAGTACTTC. This sequence encodes CASSPGYYEQYF.

The J gene is TRBJ1-6, the V gene TRBV6-1, with a possible D match to TRBD1 (6 bases). Trimming left V 6 bases short and J 7 bases short, with 22 bases between. The CDR3 contains 17 residues. From germline, CDR1 is MNHNS and CDR2 SASEGT. CDR3 DNA sequence: TGTGCCAGCAGAAGCAATCGGGGGGCGTCATTGAATTCACCCCTCCACTTT. It codes for CASRSNRGASLNSPLHF.

This clonotype appeared many times. The chain's CDR3 is CASSPDSYEQYF. The CDR3 DNA reads as TGTGCCAGCAGCCCCGACAGCTACGAGCAGTACTTC. V gene TRBV11-2 combines with J gene TRBJ2-7; perhaps TRBD1 as D (5 bases). V dropped 5 bases and J dropped 3 bases, with 8 bases sitting between them. The CDR3 is 12 residues long. From germline, CDR1 is SGHAT and CDR2 FQNNGV.

The chain has TRBV6-1 and TRBJ1-1; perhaps TRBD1 as D (6 bases). The CDR3 sequence is 15 residues long. Germline V gene data show CDR1 as MNHNS and CDR2 as SASEGT. V lost 3 bases, J lost 1 base, and 12 bases lay in between. The CDR3 is CASSEERGRNTEAFF. CDR3 bases: TGTGCCAGCAGTGAGGAAAGGGGGAGGAACACTGAAGCTTTCTTT.

The chain recombines TRBV20-1 with TRBJ2-4; TRBD1 is a possible D gene (5 bases). The CDR3 consists of 13 residues. In germline, CDR1 is DFQATT, CDR2 SNEGSKA (reference sequence). V lost 4 bases, J lost 0 bases, and 7 bases lay in between. For the CDR3, the DNA is TGCAGTGCTACCGACAGAGCCAAAAACATTCAGTACTTC. Encoded protein: CSATDRAKNIQYF.

This clonotype was detected only a few times. The DNA for the CDR3 is TGTGCCAGCAGCCAGCGGGAGGGGGATGGGACCCAGTACTTC. It specifies CASSQREGDGTQYF. The V and J genes are TRBV7-2 and TRBJ2-5; 10 bases are shared with TRBD2. This CDR3 spans 14 amino acids. The germline V gene has CDR1 SGHTA and CDR2 FQGNSA. Trimming took 5 bases from V and 7 from J; bases not matched to a gene: 7.

This rearrangement joins TRBV6-4 to TRBJ2-2; D may be TRBD1 (6 bases). Germline V gene sequence: CDR1 MRHNA, CDR2 SNTAGT. The CDR3 covers 17 residues. The ends were cut back, 2 bases at V and 9 bases at J, with 22 bases in the middle. The CDR3 loop is CASSDATGTRLSRELFF. The CDR3 DNA follows: TGTGCCAGCAGTGACGCGACCGGGACAAGACTTTCTAGGGAGCTGTTTTTT.

The chain has TRBV6-5 and TRBJ1-1; D not resolved. The CDR3 loop spans 12 amino acids. V was trimmed by 0 bases and J by 4 bases, leaving 3 bases between them. CDR1 is MNHEY and CDR2 is SVGAGI in the germline V gene. This CDR3 reads CASSYSPTEAFF. The CDR3 DNA follows: TGTGCCAGCAGTTACTCTCCCACTGAAGCTTTCTTT.

The CDR3 reads CASSLLVADGSEQYF. CDR3 bases: TGTGCCAGCAGCTTACTCGTAGCGGACGGTAGCGAGCAGTACTTC. The chain couples TRBV7-8 to TRBJ2-7, with D perhaps TRBD2 (6 bases). From germline, CDR1 is SGHVS and CDR2 FQNEAQ. V shed 2 bases and J shed 6 bases, with 17 bases lying between them. The CDR3 spans 15 residues.

This clonotype has ten or more counts. The chain carries TRBV7-2 and TRBJ2-7; D not certain. The CDR3 has 13 amino acids. Trimming removed 0 bases at V and 2 bases at J, with 5 bases between. The V gene's germline CDR1 is SGHTA and CDR2 FQGNSA. Here the CDR3 DNA reads TGTGCCAGCAGCTTAGCTGCTACCTACGAGCAGTACTTC. It specifies CASSLAATYEQYF.

The CDR3 sequence: CASSVAQNTEAFF. The CDR3 nucleotides read TGTGCCAGCAGCGTAGCTCAAAACACTGAAGCTTTCTTT. This chain joins TRBV9 and TRBJ1-1, with D hard to call. The V end lost 0 bases, the J end lost 2 bases, and 5 bases lay between the germline ends. CDR1 SGDLS and CDR2 YYNGEE come from the germline V gene. This CDR3 comprises 13 residues. Looking up the rest from reference TRBV9 and TRBJ1-1 gives the full variable domain: DSGVTQTPKHLITATGQRVTLRCSPRSGDLSVYWYQQSLDQGLQFLIQYYNGEERAKGNILERFSAQQFPDLHSELNLSSLELGDSALYFCASSVAQNTEAFFGQGTRLTVV.

The rearrangement uses TRBV12-3 or TRBV12-4 and TRBJ2-2; no firm D call. V was clipped by 4 bases and J by 5 bases, with 5 bases between them. The CDR3 covers 12 residues. CDR3 in amino acids: CASSSETGELFF. CDR3 sequence (DNA): TGTGCCAGCAGTTCCGAAACCGGGGAGCTGTTTTTT.

The chain recombines TRBV28 with TRBJ2-7, with D uncertain. CDR1 and CDR2 (germline): MDHEN, SYDVKM. V was pared by 5 bases and J by 3 bases, with 20 bases between. There are 16 residues in the CDR3. This CDR3 reads CASSSLGGRSDYEQYF. CDR3 bases: TGTGCCAGCAGTAGCTTAGGCGGCAGATCGGACTACGAGCAGTACTTC.

The CDR3 sequence is CASSYGAGIGNEQYF. CDR3 nucleotides: TGTGCCAGCAGTTACGGTGCTGGTATAGGGAACGAGCAGTACTTC. The chain recombines TRBV6-5 with TRBJ2-7; D not certain. Germline V gene sequence: CDR1 MNHEY, CDR2 SVGAGI. The CDR3 is 15 residues long. The ends were cut back, 2 bases at V and 5 bases at J, with 16 bases in the middle.

This clonotype was counted many times. V is TRBV2 and J is TRBJ1-5; D perhaps matches TRBD1 (5 bases). V lost 5 bases and J lost 5, with 19 bases in between. Germline-derived CDR1 and CDR2 are SNHLY and FYNNEI. CDR3 size: 16 residues. This CDR3 is CASSPGRGYGDQPQHF. The CDR3 DNA is TGTGCCAGCAGTCCGGGACGGGGATACGGTGATCAGCCCCAGCATTTT.

This clonotype was detected once. The CDR3 sequence: CASSERTSGGPRQETQYF. In DNA, the CDR3 is TGTGCCAGCAGCGAAAGGACTAGCGGGGGACCCCGACAAGAGACCCAGTACTTC. The V call is TRBV11-2, the J call TRBJ2-5; 13 bases are shared with TRBD2. CDR1 and CDR2 from the germline V gene are SGHAT and FQNNGV. This CDR3 has 18 residues. V lost 5 bases and J lost 2; bases outside the gene matches: 11. The variable domain in full, with the rest retrieved from reference TRBV11-2 and TRBJ2-5, is EAGVAQSPRYKIIEKRQSVAFWCNPISGHATLYWYQQILGQGPKLLIQFQNNGVVDDSQLPKDRFSAERLKGVDSTLKIQPAKLEDSAVYLCASSERTSGGPRQETQYFGPGTRLLVL.

This clonotype was detected many times. This chain connects TRBV18 to TRBJ2-7, with D possibly TRBD2 on 6 matching bases. Trimming took off 3 bases at V and 5 bases at J, with 11 bases between the two ends. The CDR3 has 13 residues. The germline gives CDR1 KGHSH, CDR2 LQKENI. In DNA form, the CDR3 reads TGTGCCAGCTCACCGCGGGAATCGGACGAGCAGTACTTC. Translated, it gives CASSPRESDEQYF.

This clonotype was seen repeatedly, ten times or more. The chain links TRBV12-3 or TRBV12-4 to TRBJ1-5, with a weak D call TRBD1 (5 bases). V lost 7 bases, J lost 6 bases, and 13 bases lay in between. The CDR3 has 13 residues. The CDR3 here is CASTLAGVQPQHF. For the CDR3, the DNA is TGTGCCAGCACCCTAGCGGGGGTTCAGCCCCAGCATTTT.

This clonotype was observed many times. V is TRBV7-3 and J is TRBJ2-7; tentatively, D is TRBD1 (6 bases). V gave up 5 bases and J gave up 0 bases, with 11 bases separating them. The CDR3 extends over 14 amino acids. The germline V gene has CDR1 SGHTA and CDR2 FQGTGA. In DNA, the CDR3 is TGTGCCAGCAGCATGACGGACAGCTCCTACGAGCAGTACTTC. Its translation is CASSMTDSSYEQYF.

V is TRBV20-1 and J is TRBJ2-7, with 9 bases fitting TRBD1. CDR1 is DFQATT and CDR2 is SNEGSKA in the germline V gene (reference sequence). The CDR3 loop spans 14 amino acids. After removal of 3 bases from V and 6 bases from J, the junction contained 9 bases not matched to a gene. CDR3 protein: CSASRTGVGREQYF. DNA for the CDR3: TGCAGTGCTAGCCGGACAGGGGTAGGTCGCGAGCAGTACTTC.

This rearrangement joins TRBV12-3 or TRBV12-4 to TRBJ1-5, with D hard to call. There are 14 residues in the CDR3. The V and J ends lost 3 bases and 3 bases respectively, with 9 bases between them. DNA for the CDR3: TGTGCCAGCAGTTTGGGAGGCCTCAATCAGCCCCAGCATTTT. It codes for CASSLGGLNQPQHF.

The chain couples TRBV19 to TRBJ2-7; either TRBD1 or TRBD2 may supply D (6 bases each). This CDR3 has 16 residues. Trimming took 0 bases from V and 4 from J, leaving 16 bases between them. Germline lookup yields CDR1 LNHDA and CDR2 SQIVND (reference sequence). The CDR3 nucleotides read TGTGCCAGTAGTATAGACGCTAAGAAAGGGGGGTACGAGCAGTACTTC. This codes for CASSIDAKKGGYEQYF. The full variable domain, in which reference TRBV19 and TRBJ2-7 provide the parts outside the CDR3, is DGGITQSPKYLFRKEGQNVTLSCEQNLNHDAMYWYRQDPGQGLRLIYYSQIVNDFQKGDIAEGYSVSREKKESFPLTVTSAQKNPTAFYLCASSIDAKKGGYEQYFGPGTRLTVT.

The chain carries TRBV25-1 and TRBJ1-6; no clear D gene. Germline V gene lookup returns CDR1 MGHDK and CDR2 SYGVNS. The CDR3 spans 15 residues. The germline V and J ends were trimmed by 5 bases and 9 bases, with 17 bases remaining between them. The CDR3 is CASSRGGRNGSPLHF. The CDR3 bases are TGTGCCAGCAGTAGAGGAGGCAGGAACGGTTCACCCCTCCACTTT.

This clonotype showed up just a few times. The chain links TRBV20-1 to TRBJ1-2, with D maybe TRBD1 (6 bases). Germline V lookup: CDR1 DFQATT, CDR2 SNEGSKA (reference sequence). This CDR3 has 14 residues. Trimming took off 3 bases at V and 4 bases at J, with 15 bases between the two ends. This chain's CDR3 is CSARRGEHLYGYTF. In nucleotides, the CDR3 is TGCAGTGCTAGGAGGGGGGAACACCTCTATGGCTACACCTTC.

This sequence joins TRBV19 and TRBJ2-5; D not resolved. The V gene lost 1 base and the J gene lost 1 base, with 16 bases spanning the gap. Germline loops: CDR1 LNHDA, CDR2 SQIVND (reference sequence). This CDR3 has 17 amino acids. The CDR3 DNA reads as TGTGCCAGTAGTATAGGCCCCTCCCGGATGGTCCAAGAGACCCAGTACTTC. Translating it yields CASSIGPSRMVQETQYF.

This clonotype has ten or more counts. At one end the junction does not follow the germline gene, possibly because of a read error. The chain joins TRBV3-1 to TRBJ2-2; 7 bases are shared with TRBD2. The germline CDR1 and CDR2 sequences are LGHDT and YNNKEL (reference sequence). The CDR3 consists of 13 residues. The CDR3 bases are TGTGCCAGCAGCCAAGATTACCAGCGGGAACTGTTTTTT. Translated: CASSQDYQRELFF.

The V gene is TRBV12-3 or TRBV12-4, the J gene TRBJ1-2; D ambiguous. With 0 bases removed from V and 1 base from J, the gap between germline ends came to 12 bases. This CDR3 is 16 amino acids long. CDR3 sequence: CASSLALGPSNYGYTF. CDR3 nucleotide sequence: TGTGCCAGCAGTTTAGCGCTGGGCCCCAGTAACTATGGCTACACCTTC.

This clonotype has a count of ten or more. This chain joins TRBV6-5 and TRBJ2-5, with 13 bases identical to TRBD2. Unmatched junction bases numbered 7, after V lost 10 bases and J lost 5 bases. From germline, CDR1 is MNHEY and CDR2 SVGAGI. This CDR3 has 14 residues. The CDR3: CATRTSGSGETQYF. The CDR3 DNA sequence: TGTGCCACTCGGACTAGCGGGAGTGGGGAGACCCAGTACTTC.

This clonotype was recorded many times. The chain has TRBV6-2 or TRBV6-3 and TRBJ1-2, with 7 nucleotides matching TRBD1. CDR1 is MNHEY and CDR2 is SVGEGT in the germline V gene. The CDR3 is 13 amino acids. The trim removed 11 bases at V and 3 bases at J, leaving 9 bases unmatched. In nucleotides, the CDR3 is TGTGCCGGTTCTTCAACAGGGGACTATGGCTACACCTTC. It yields the protein CAGSSTGDYGYTF.